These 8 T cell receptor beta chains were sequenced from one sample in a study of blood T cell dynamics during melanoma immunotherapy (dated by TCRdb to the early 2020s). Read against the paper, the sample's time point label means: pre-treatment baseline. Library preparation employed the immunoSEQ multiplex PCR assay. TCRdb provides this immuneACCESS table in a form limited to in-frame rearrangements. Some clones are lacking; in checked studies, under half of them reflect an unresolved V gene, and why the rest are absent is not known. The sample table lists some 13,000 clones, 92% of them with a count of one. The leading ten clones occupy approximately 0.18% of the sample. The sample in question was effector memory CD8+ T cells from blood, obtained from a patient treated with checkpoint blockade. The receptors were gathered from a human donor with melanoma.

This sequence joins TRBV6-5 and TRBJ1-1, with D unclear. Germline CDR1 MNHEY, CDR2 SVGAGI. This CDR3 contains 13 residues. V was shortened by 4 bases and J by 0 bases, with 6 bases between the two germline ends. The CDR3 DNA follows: TGTGCCAGCAGTTCGGGGTTGAACACTGAAGCTTTCTTT. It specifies CASSSGLNTEAFF.

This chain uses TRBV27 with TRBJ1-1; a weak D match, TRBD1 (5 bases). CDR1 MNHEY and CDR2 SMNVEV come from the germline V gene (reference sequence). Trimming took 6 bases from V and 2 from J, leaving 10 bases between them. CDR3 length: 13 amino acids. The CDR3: CASRRGGNTEAFF. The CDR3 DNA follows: TGTGCCAGCAGGAGGGGCGGCAACACTGAAGCTTTCTTT.

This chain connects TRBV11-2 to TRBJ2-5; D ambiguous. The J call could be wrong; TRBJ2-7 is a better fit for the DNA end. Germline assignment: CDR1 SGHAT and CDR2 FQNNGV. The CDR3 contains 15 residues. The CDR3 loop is CASSQDLFGSYEQYF. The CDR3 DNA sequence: TGTGCCAGCAGCCAGGACCTCTTCGGGTCCTACGAGCAGTACTTC.

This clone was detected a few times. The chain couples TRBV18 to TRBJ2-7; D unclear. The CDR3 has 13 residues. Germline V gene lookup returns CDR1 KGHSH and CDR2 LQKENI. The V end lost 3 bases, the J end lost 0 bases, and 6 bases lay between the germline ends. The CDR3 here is CASSPTSSYEQYF. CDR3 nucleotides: TGTGCCAGCTCACCGACCAGCTCCTACGAGCAGTACTTC.

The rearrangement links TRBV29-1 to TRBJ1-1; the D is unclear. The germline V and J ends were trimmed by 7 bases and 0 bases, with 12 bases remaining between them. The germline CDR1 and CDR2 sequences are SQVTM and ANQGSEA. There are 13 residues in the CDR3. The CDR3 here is CSAPDSMNTEAFF. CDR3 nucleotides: TGCAGCGCCCCGGACTCAATGAACACTGAAGCTTTCTTT.

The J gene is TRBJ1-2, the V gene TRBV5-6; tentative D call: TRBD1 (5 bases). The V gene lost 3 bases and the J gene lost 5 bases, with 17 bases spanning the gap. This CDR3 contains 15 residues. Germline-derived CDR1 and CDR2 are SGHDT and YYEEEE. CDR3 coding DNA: TGTGCCAGCAGCTGGGACCGGGCGGCGGGATATGGCTACACCTTC. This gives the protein CASSWDRAAGYGYTF.

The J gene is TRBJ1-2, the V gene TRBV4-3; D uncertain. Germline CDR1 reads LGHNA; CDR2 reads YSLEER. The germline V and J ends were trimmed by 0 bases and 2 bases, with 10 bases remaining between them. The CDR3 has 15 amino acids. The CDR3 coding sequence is TGCGCCAGCAGCCAAGAGGCGGATCCCAACTATGGCTACACCTTC. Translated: CASSQEADPNYGYTF.

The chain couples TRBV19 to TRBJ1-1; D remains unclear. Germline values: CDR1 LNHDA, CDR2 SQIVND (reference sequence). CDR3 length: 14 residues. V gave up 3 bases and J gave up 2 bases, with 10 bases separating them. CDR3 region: CASSIGPLNTEAFF. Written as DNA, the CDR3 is TGTGCCAGTAGTATTGGACCCCTTAACACTGAAGCTTTCTTT.